A selection of T cell receptor beta chains follows, all from one sample in a study of PD-1 blockade in classical Hodgkin lymphoma. Produced via immunoSEQ multiplex PCR; TCRdb's table is partial and in-frame only. The sample records 40,000 or so clones, about 87% being singletons. The input for sequencing was peripheral blood mononuclear cells (PBMCs), taken at baseline. All receptors come from a human donor with classical Hodgkin lymphoma. Both conserved end residues are part of each CDR3. D genes are given only for firm matches. Not every row has a clone size; where given, it reads once, few, many or a size class.

v_gene: TRBV27; j_gene: TRBJ2-7; abundance: -; d_gene: TRBD1; CDR3aa: CASSFDTGGNEQYF; CDR3nt: TGTGCCAGCAGTTTTGACACAGGGGGCAACGAGCAGTACTTC
v_gene: TRBV5-1; j_gene: TRBJ2-7; abundance: -; d_gene: TRBD2; CDR3aa: CASRGPGLADSYEQYF; CDR3nt: TGCGCCAGCAGGGGGCCGGGACTAGCGGACTCCTACGAGCAGTACTTC
v_gene: TRBV6-6; j_gene: TRBJ2-1; abundance: once; d_gene: -; CDR3aa: CASSYPTQGFGEQFF; CDR3nt: TGTGCCAGCAGTTACCCCACGCAGGGGTTTGGGGAGCAGTTCTTC
v_gene: TRBV6-5; j_gene: TRBJ2-7; abundance: -; d_gene: -; CDR3aa: CASSRERGYEQYF; CDR3nt: TGTGCCAGCAGTCGCGAACGGGGCTACGAGCAGTACTTC
v_gene: TRBV6-1; j_gene: TRBJ2-2; abundance: -; d_gene: -; CDR3aa: CASSLGLQNTGELFF; CDR3nt: TGTGCCAGCAGCCTGGGACTCCAGAACACCGGGGAGCTGTTTTTT
v_gene: TRBV6-5; j_gene: TRBJ1-2; abundance: -; d_gene: TRBD1; CDR3aa: CASSYSKGQGADTF; CDR3nt: TGTGCCAGCAGTTACTCGAAAGGACAGGGGGCGGACACCTTC
v_gene: TRBV5-1; j_gene: TRBJ1-2; abundance: -; d_gene: -; CDR3aa: CASRVDGGGNYGYTF; CDR3nt: TGCGCCAGCAGGGTGGACGGAGGAGGTAACTATGGCTACACCTTC
v_gene: TRBV25-1; j_gene: TRBJ2-7; abundance: -; d_gene: -; CDR3aa: CASSTPTYEQYF; CDR3nt: TGTGCCAGCAGTACCCCAACCTACGAGCAGTACTTC
v_gene: TRBV6-5; j_gene: TRBJ1-2; abundance: -; d_gene: -; CDR3aa: CASSYDPTRFYGYTF; CDR3nt: TGTGCCAGCAGTTACGACCCTACACGATTCTATGGCTACACCTTC
v_gene: TRBV6-5; j_gene: TRBJ2-2; abundance: -; d_gene: TRBD2; CDR3aa: CASRSLAGALRELFF; CDR3nt: TGTGCCAGCAGATCATTAGCGGGGGCCCTAAGGGAGCTGTTTTTT
v_gene: TRBV6-1; j_gene: TRBJ1-5; abundance: -; d_gene: TRBD1; CDR3aa: CASSEKAGQGPGMGLNQPQHF; CDR3nt: TGTGCCAGCAGTGAAAAGGCGGGACAGGGACCAGGGATGGGGCTAAATCAGCCCCAGCATTTT
v_gene: TRBV20-1; j_gene: TRBJ2-1; abundance: once; d_gene: -; CDR3aa: CSGPSPSGQFF; CDR3nt: TGCAGTGGTCCCAGTCCCTCGGGACAGTTCTTC
v_gene: TRBV6-5; j_gene: TRBJ2-7; abundance: -; d_gene: -; CDR3aa: CASSQGNSYEQYF; CDR3nt: TGTGCCAGCAGTCAAGGGAACAGCTACGAGCAGTACTTC
v_gene: TRBV19; j_gene: TRBJ2-7; abundance: -; d_gene: TRBD2; CDR3aa: CASSGLAGGGASYEQYF; CDR3nt: TGTGCCAGTTCGGGACTAGCGGGAGGAGGGGCCTCCTACGAGCAGTACTTC
v_gene: TRBV5-4; j_gene: TRBJ2-1; abundance: -; d_gene: -; CDR3aa: CASSLATAYNEQFF; CDR3nt: TGTGCCAGCAGCTTGGCGACAGCTTACAATGAGCAGTTCTTC
v_gene: TRBV4-1; j_gene: TRBJ2-6; abundance: once; d_gene: TRBD1; CDR3aa: CASSQPLRGPLSGANVLTF; CDR3nt: TGCGCCAGCAGCCAACCCCTAAGGGGGCCCTTGTCTGGAGCCAACGTCCTGACTTTC
v_gene: TRBV9; j_gene: TRBJ1-2; abundance: -; d_gene: -; CDR3aa: CASSPDRNYGYTF; CDR3nt: TGTGCCAGCAGCCCCGACAGAAACTATGGCTACACCTTC
v_gene: TRBV29-1; j_gene: TRBJ1-5; abundance: -; d_gene: -; CDR3aa: CSVAVGGGRPQHF; CDR3nt: TGCAGCGTTGCCGTCGGGGGAGGACGGCCCCAGCATTTT
v_gene: TRBV7-2; j_gene: TRBJ2-1; abundance: -; d_gene: -; CDR3aa: CASSRYNEQFF; CDR3nt: TGTGCCAGCAGCCGGTACAATGAGCAGTTCTTC
v_gene: TRBV10-3; j_gene: TRBJ2-7; abundance: -; d_gene: -; CDR3aa: CAISEGGLLRYEQYF; CDR3nt: TGTGCCATCAGTGAAGGGGGGCTCTTAAGGTACGAGCAGTACTTC
v_gene: TRBV28; j_gene: TRBJ1-3; abundance: -; d_gene: -; CDR3aa: CASSFMFSGNTIYF; CDR3nt: TGTGCCAGCAGTTTCATGTTCTCTGGAAACACCATATATTTT
v_gene: TRBV9; j_gene: TRBJ1-5; abundance: few; d_gene: -; CDR3aa: CASSAYVGNQPQHF; CDR3nt: TGTGCCAGCAGCGCGTACGTGGGGAATCAGCCCCAGCATTTT
v_gene: TRBV4-2; j_gene: TRBJ2-3; abundance: -; d_gene: TRBD2; CDR3aa: CASSRGTSGRSGTDTQYF; CDR3nt: TGTGCCAGCAGCCGAGGGACTAGCGGGAGAAGTGGGACAGATACGCAGTATTTT
v_gene: TRBV6-5; j_gene: TRBJ2-7; abundance: -; d_gene: TRBD2; CDR3aa: CASSSPGLAIKEQYF; CDR3nt: TGTGCCAGCAGCTCCCCGGGACTAGCGATAAAAGAGCAGTACTTC
v_gene: TRBV30; j_gene: TRBJ2-7; abundance: -; d_gene: -; CDR3aa: CAWSVWGEQYF; CDR3nt: TGTGCCTGGAGTGTATGGGGCGAGCAGTACTTC
v_gene: TRBV27; j_gene: TRBJ2-7; abundance: few; d_gene: -; CDR3aa: CASSIYEQYF; CDR3nt: TGTGCCAGCAGTATCTACGAGCAGTACTTC
v_gene: TRBV6-6; j_gene: TRBJ1-6; abundance: once; d_gene: -; CDR3aa: CASRERSNSPLHF; CDR3nt: TGTGCCAGCAGGGAGAGATCCAATTCACCCCTCCACTTT
v_gene: TRBV30; j_gene: TRBJ1-6; abundance: -; d_gene: -; CDR3aa: CAWSVGSSYNSPLHF; CDR3nt: TGTGCCTGGAGTGTGGGAAGCTCCTATAATTCACCCCTCCACTTT
v_gene: TRBV5-4; j_gene: TRBJ2-7; abundance: -; d_gene: TRBD1; CDR3aa: CASSLGQGEAYEQYF; CDR3nt: TGTGCCAGCAGCTTGGGACAGGGGGAGGCCTACGAGCAGTACTTC
v_gene: TRBV11-3; j_gene: TRBJ2-3; abundance: -; d_gene: TRBD2; CDR3aa: CASSLEGGRTDTQYF; CDR3nt: TGTGCCAGCAGCTTAGAGGGCGGGAGGACAGATACGCAGTATTTT
v_gene: TRBV28; j_gene: TRBJ2-7; abundance: few; d_gene: TRBD2; CDR3aa: CASSPGLAGLRGEQYF; CDR3nt: TGTGCCAGCAGTCCCGGACTAGCGGGACTCCGGGGCGAGCAGTACTTC
v_gene: TRBV2; j_gene: TRBJ2-3; abundance: once; d_gene: -; CDR3aa: CASSGGRGPTDTQYF; CDR3nt: TGTGCCAGCAGTGGAGGGCGGGGGCCCACAGATACGCAGTATTTT
v_gene: TRBV2; j_gene: TRBJ1-5; abundance: -; d_gene: TRBD1; CDR3aa: CASSEVGRGNSNQPQHF; CDR3nt: TGTGCCAGCAGTGAAGTCGGCAGGGGGAATAGCAATCAGCCCCAGCATTTT
v_gene: TRBV5-1; j_gene: TRBJ2-2; abundance: -; d_gene: TRBD1; CDR3aa: CASSKGTAANTGELFF; CDR3nt: TGCGCCAGCAGTAAAGGGACAGCCGCGAACACCGGGGAGCTGTTTTTT
v_gene: TRBV25-1; j_gene: TRBJ1-2; abundance: -; d_gene: TRBD1; CDR3aa: CASSFPGTGPQNYGYTF; CDR3nt: TGTGCCAGCAGTTTTCCCGGGACAGGGCCCCAAAACTATGGCTACACCTTC
v_gene: TRBV19; j_gene: TRBJ1-2; abundance: -; d_gene: -; CDR3aa: CASSIRSAAEYGYTF; CDR3nt: TGTGCCAGTAGTATAAGATCGGCAGCTGAATATGGCTACACCTTC
v_gene: TRBV6-5; j_gene: TRBJ2-7; abundance: -; d_gene: -; CDR3aa: CASSYRDINSYEQYF; CDR3nt: TGTGCCAGCAGTTACCGGGACATCAATTCCTACGAGCAGTACTTC
v_gene: TRBV19; j_gene: TRBJ1-6; abundance: -; d_gene: TRBD1; CDR3aa: CASSAYGGGRENSPLHF; CDR3nt: TGTGCCAGTAGTGCCTACGGAGGGGGCAGGGAGAATTCACCCCTCCACTTT
v_gene: TRBV6-6; j_gene: TRBJ2-6; abundance: -; d_gene: -; CDR3aa: CASSLDSGANVLTF; CDR3nt: TGTGCCAGCAGTTTGGATAGTGGGGCCAACGTCCTGACTTTC
v_gene: TRBV7-2; j_gene: TRBJ1-6; abundance: -; d_gene: -; CDR3aa: CASSLEQGWDNSPLHF; CDR3nt: TGTGCCAGCAGCTTGGAACAGGGTTGGGATAATTCACCCCTCCACTTT
v_gene: TRBV28; j_gene: TRBJ2-7; abundance: -; d_gene: TRBD2; CDR3aa: CATLGPGLAGFLEQYF; CDR3nt: TGTGCCACCCTTGGGCCGGGACTAGCGGGCTTTCTCGAGCAGTACTTC
v_gene: TRBV7-8; j_gene: TRBJ2-5; abundance: -; d_gene: TRBD1; CDR3aa: CASSGYRGRETQYF; CDR3nt: TGTGCCAGCAGCGGCTACAGGGGACGCGAGACCCAGTACTTC
v_gene: TRBV19; j_gene: TRBJ2-7; abundance: -; d_gene: -; CDR3aa: CASSMVGEVREQYF; CDR3nt: TGTGCCAGTAGTATGGTCGGGGAGGTTCGGGAGCAGTACTTC
v_gene: TRBV6-5; j_gene: TRBJ2-2; abundance: few; d_gene: TRBD2; CDR3aa: CASRRPGLATGELFF; CDR3nt: TGTGCCAGCAGACGGCCGGGACTAGCCACCGGGGAGCTGTTTTTT
v_gene: TRBV6-5; j_gene: TRBJ1-5; abundance: -; d_gene: -; CDR3aa: CASSPQLSNQPQHF; CDR3nt: TGTGCCAGCAGTCCACAGCTTAGCAATCAGCCCCAGCATTTT
v_gene: TRBV1; j_gene: TRBJ1-1; abundance: -; d_gene: -; CDR3aa: CTSQGGEAFF; CDR3nt: TGCACCAGCCAGGGGGGAGAAGCTTTCTTT
v_gene: TRBV7-9; j_gene: TRBJ1-4; abundance: -; d_gene: -; CDR3aa: CASSLTGATNEKLFF; CDR3nt: TGTGCCAGCAGCCTGACCGGCGCAACTAATGAAAAACTGTTTTTT
v_gene: TRBV6-5; j_gene: TRBJ1-1; abundance: -; d_gene: -; CDR3aa: CASSYSEVTEAFF; CDR3nt: TGTGCCAGCAGTTACTCCGAAGTGACTGAAGCTTTCTTT
v_gene: TRBV19; j_gene: TRBJ2-2; abundance: once; d_gene: TRBD2; CDR3aa: CASSIELAGTGELFF; CDR3nt: TGTGCCAGTAGTATAGAACTAGCGGGCACCGGGGAGCTGTTTTTT
v_gene: TRBV18; j_gene: TRBJ1-5; abundance: -; d_gene: -; CDR3aa: CASSPDSNQPQHF; CDR3nt: TGTGCCAGCTCACCAGACAGCAATCAGCCCCAGCATTTT
v_gene: TRBV2; j_gene: TRBJ2-5; abundance: -; d_gene: -; CDR3aa: CASSIALGTLGQETQYF; CDR3nt: TGTGCCAGCAGCATAGCGCTGGGAACTCTGGGGCAAGAGACCCAGTACTTC